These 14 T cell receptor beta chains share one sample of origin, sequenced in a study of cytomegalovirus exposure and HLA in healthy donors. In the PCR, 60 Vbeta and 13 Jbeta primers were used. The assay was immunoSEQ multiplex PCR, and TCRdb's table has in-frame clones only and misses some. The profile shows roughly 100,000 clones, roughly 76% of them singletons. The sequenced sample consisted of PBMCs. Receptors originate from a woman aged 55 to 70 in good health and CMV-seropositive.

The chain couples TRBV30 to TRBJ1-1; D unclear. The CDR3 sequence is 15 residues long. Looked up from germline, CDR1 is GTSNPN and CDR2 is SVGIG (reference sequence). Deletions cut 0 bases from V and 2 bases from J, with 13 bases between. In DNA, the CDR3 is TGTGCCTGGAGTGTACTTGGGAGGCCAAACACTGAAGCTTTCTTT. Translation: CAWSVLGRPNTEAFF.

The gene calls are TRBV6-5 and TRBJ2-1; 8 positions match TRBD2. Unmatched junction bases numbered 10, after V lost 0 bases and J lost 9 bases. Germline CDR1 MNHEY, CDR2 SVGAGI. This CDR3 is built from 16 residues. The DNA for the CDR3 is TGTGCCAGCAGTTACTCTGGCGGGAGGACTTTGATTGAGCAGTTCTTC. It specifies CASSYSGGRTLIEQFF.

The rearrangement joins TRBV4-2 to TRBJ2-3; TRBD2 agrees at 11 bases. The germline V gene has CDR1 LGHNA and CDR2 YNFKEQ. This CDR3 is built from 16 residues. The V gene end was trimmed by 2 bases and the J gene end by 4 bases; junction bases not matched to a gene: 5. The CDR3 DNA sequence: TGTGCCAGCAGCCAAAGTAGCGGGAGGGCTGCAGATACGCAGTATTTT. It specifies CASSQSSGRAADTQYF.

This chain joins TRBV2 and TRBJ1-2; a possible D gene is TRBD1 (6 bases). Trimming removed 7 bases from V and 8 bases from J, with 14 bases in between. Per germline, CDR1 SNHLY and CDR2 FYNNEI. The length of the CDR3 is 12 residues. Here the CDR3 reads CASTRQGNGYTF. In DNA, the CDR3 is TGTGCCAGCACCCGCCAGGGGAACGGCTACACCTTC. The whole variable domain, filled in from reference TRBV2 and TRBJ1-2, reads EPEVTQTPSHQVTQMGQEVILRCVPISNHLYFYWYRQILGQKVEFLVSFYNNEISEKSEIFDDQFSVERPDGSNFTLKIRSTKLEDSAMYFCASTRQGNGYTFGSGTRLTVV.

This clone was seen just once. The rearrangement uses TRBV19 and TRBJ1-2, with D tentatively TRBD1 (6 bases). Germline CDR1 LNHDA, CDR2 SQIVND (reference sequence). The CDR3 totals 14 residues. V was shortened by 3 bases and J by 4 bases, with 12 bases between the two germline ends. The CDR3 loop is CASSIRQAIYGYTF. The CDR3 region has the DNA TGTGCCAGTAGTATCAGACAGGCTATCTATGGCTACACCTTC.

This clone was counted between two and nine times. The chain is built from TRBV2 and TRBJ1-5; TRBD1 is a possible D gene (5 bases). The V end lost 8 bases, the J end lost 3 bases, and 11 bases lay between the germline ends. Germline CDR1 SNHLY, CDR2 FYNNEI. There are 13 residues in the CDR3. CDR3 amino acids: CASVAGSNQPQHF. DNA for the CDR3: TGTGCCAGCGTAGCAGGGTCCAATCAGCCCCAGCATTTT.

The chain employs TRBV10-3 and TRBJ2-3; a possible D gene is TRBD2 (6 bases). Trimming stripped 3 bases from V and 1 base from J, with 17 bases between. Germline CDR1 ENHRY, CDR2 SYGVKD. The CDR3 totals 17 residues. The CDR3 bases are TGTGCCATCAGTGACCGTCTAGCGTCACTTGGCACAGATACGCAGTATTTT. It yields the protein CAISDRLASLGTDTQYF.

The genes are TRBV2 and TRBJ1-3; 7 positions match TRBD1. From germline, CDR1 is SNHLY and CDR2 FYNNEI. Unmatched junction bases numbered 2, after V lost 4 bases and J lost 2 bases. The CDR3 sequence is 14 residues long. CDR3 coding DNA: TGTGCCAGCAGTGGACAGGGACCTGGAAACACCATATATTTT. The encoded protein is CASSGQGPGNTIYF.

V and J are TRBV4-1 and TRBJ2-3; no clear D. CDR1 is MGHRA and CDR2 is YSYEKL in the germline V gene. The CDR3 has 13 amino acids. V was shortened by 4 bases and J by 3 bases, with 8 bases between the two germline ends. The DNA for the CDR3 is TGCGCCAGCAGCCCTAGAAGGACAGATACGCAGTATTTT. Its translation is CASSPRRTDTQYF.

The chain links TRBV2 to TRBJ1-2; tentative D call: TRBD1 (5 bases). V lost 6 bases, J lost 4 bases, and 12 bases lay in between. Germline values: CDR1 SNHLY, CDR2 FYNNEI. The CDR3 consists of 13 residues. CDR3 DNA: TGTGCCAGCAGGACAGTGGTCTCCTATGGCTACACCTTC. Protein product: CASRTVVSYGYTF.

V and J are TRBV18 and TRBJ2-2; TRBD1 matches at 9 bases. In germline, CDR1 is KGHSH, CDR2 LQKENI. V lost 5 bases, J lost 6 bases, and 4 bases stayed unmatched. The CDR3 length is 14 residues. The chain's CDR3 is CASSRDRDAGELFF. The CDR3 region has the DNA TGTGCCAGCTCAAGGGACAGGGATGCCGGGGAGCTGTTTTTT.

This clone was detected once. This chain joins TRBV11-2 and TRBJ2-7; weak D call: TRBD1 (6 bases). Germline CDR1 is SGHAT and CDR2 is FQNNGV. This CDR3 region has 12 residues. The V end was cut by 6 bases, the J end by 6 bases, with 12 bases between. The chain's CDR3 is CASSYRDPEQYF. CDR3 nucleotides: TGTGCCAGCAGTTACAGGGATCCCGAGCAGTACTTC.

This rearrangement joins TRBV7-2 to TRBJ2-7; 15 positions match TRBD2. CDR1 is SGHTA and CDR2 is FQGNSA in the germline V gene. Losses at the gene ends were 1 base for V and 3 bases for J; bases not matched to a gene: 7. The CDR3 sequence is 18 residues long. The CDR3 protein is CASSLVWGTSGRLYEQYF. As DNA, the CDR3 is TGTGCCAGCAGCTTAGTATGGGGGACTAGCGGGAGGCTCTACGAGCAGTACTTC.

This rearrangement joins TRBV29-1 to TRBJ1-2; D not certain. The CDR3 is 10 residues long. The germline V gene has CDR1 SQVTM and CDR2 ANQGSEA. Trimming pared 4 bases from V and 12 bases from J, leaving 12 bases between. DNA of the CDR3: TGCAGCGTTGGACCGACTTTAAACACCTTC. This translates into CSVGPTLNTF. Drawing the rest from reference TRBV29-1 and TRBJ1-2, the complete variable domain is SAVISQKPSRDICQRGTSLTIQCQVDSQVTMMFWYRQQPGQSLTLIATANQGSEATYESGFVIDKFPISRPNLTFSTLTVSNMSPEDSSIYLCSVGPTLNTFGSGTRLTVV.